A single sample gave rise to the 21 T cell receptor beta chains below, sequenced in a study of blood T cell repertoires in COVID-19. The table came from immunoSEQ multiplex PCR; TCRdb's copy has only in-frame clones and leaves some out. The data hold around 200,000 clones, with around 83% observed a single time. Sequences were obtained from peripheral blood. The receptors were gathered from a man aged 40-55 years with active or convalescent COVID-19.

CDR3 loop: CAWRGTGGGYTF. The CDR3 DNA reads as TGTGCCTGGAGGGGGACAGGCGGCGGCTACACCTTC. The V and J genes are TRBV30 and TRBJ1-2; 8 positions match TRBD1. V dropped 3 bases and J dropped 8; count of bases not matched to a gene: 5. This CDR3 is built from 12 residues. The germline CDR1 and CDR2 sequences are GTSNPN and SVGIG (reference sequence).

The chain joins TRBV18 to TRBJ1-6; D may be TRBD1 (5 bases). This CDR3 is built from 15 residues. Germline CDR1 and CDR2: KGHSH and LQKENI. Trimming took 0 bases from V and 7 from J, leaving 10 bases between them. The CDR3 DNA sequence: TGTGCCAGCTCACCACCGCAGGGCACCAATTCACCCCTCCACTTT. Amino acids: CASSPPQGTNSPLHF. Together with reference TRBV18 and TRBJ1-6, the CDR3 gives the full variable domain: NAGVMQNPRHLVRRRGQEARLRCSPMKGHSHVYWYRQLPEEGLKFMVYLQKENIIDESGMPKERFSAEFPKEGPSILRIQQVVRGDSAAYFCASSPPQGTNSPLHFGNGTRLTVT.

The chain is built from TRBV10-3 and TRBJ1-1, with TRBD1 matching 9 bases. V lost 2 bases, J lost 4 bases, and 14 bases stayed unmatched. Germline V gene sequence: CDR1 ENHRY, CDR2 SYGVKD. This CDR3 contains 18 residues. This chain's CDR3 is CAISEALGQGQVGTEAFF. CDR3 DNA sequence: TGTGCCATCAGTGAGGCTCTGGGACAGGGTCAGGTTGGCACTGAAGCTTTCTTT.

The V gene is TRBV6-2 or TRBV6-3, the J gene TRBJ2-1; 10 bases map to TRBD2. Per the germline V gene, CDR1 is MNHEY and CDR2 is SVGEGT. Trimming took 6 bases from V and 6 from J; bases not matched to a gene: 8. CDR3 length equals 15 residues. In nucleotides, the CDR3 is TGTGCCAGCAGCCCCAGCGTAGCGGGGGGCAATGAGCAGTTCTTC. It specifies CASSPSVAGGNEQFF.

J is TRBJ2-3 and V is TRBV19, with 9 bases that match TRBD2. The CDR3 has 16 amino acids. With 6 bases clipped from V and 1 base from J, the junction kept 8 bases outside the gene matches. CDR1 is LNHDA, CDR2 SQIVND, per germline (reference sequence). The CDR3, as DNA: TGTGCCAGTAGGCCCCAGGAGCGGGGGGGCACAGATACGCAGTATTTT. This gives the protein CASRPQERGGTDTQYF.

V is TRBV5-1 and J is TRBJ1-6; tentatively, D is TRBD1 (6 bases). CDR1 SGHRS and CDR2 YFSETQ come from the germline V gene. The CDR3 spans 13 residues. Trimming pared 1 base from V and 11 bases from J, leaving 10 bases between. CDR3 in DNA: TGCGCCAGCAGCTTGTTACAGGGAGCACCCCTCCACTTT. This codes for CASSLLQGAPLHF.

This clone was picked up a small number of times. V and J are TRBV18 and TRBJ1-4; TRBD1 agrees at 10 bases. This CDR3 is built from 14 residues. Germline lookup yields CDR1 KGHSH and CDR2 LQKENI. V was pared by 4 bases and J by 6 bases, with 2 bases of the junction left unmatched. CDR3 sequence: CASSRGTGDEKLFF. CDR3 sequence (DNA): TGTGCCAGCTCACGCGGGACAGGGGATGAAAAACTGTTTTTT.

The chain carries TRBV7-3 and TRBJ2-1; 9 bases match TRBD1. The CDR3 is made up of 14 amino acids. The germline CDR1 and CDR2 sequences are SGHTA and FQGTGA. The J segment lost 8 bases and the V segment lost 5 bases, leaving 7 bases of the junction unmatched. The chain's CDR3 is CASSKGQGSDEQFF. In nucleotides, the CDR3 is TGTGCCAGCAGCAAGGGACAGGGTTCGGATGAGCAGTTCTTC.

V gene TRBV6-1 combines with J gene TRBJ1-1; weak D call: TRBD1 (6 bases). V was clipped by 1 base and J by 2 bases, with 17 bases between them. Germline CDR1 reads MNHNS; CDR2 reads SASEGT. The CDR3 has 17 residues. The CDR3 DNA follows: TGTGCCAGCAGTGAAGAAACAGGGACGGTCGGCAACACTGAAGCTTTCTTT. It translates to CASSEETGTVGNTEAFF.

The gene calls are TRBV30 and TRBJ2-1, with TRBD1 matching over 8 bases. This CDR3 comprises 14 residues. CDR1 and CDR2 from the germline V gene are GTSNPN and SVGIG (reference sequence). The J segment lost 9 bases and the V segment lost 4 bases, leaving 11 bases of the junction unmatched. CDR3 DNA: TGTGCCTGGACCGGGACAGGCCCGAGTGGTGAGCAGTTCTTC. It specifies CAWTGTGPSGEQFF.

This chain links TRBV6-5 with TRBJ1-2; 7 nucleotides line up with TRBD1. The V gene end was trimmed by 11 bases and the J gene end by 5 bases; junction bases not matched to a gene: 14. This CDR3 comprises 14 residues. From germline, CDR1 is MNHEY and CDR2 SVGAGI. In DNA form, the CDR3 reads TGTGCCGGCAAAGGACTGGGACAGCGGTATGGCTACACCTTC. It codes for CAGKGLGQRYGYTF.

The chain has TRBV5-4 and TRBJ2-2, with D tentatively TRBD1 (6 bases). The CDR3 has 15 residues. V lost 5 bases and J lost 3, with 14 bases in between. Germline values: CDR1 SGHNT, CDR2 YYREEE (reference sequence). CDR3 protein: CASRPGQRDTGELFF. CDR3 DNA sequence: TGTGCCAGCAGACCTGGACAGCGCGACACCGGGGAGCTGTTTTTT. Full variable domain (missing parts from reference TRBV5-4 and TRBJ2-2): ETGVTQSPTHLIKTRGQQVTLRCSSQSGHNTVSWYQQALGQGPQFIFQYYREEENGRGNFPPRFSGLQFPNYSSELNVNALELDDSALYLCASRPGQRDTGELFFGEGSRLTVL.

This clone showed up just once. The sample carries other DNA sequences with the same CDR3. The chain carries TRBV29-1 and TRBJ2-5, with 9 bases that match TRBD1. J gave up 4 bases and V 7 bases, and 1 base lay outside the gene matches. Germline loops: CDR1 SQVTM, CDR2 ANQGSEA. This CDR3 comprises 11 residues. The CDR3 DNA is TGCAGCGCGGACAGGGGAGAGACCCAGTACTTC. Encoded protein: CSADRGETQYF.

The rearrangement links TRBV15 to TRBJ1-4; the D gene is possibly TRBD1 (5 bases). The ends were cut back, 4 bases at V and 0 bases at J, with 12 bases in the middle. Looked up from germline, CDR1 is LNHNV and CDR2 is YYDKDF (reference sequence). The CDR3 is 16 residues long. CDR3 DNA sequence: TGTGCCACCAGCACACCTAGGACATCAACTAATGAAAAACTGTTTTTT. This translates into CATSTPRTSTNEKLFF.

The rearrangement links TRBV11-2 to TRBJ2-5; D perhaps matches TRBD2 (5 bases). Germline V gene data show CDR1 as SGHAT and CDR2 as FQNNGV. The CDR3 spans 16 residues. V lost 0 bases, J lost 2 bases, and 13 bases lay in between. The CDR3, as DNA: TGTGCCAGCAGCTTAGATCTAGATCGCGGGCAAGAGACCCAGTACTTC. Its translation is CASSLDLDRGQETQYF. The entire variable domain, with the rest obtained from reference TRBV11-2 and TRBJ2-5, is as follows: EAGVAQSPRYKIIEKRQSVAFWCNPISGHATLYWYQQILGQGPKLLIQFQNNGVVDDSQLPKDRFSAERLKGVDSTLKIQPAKLEDSAVYLCASSLDLDRGQETQYFGPGTRLLVL.

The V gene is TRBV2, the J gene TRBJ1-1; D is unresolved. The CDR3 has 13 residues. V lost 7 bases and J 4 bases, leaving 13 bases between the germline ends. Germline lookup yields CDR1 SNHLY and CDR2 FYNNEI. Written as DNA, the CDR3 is TGTGCCAGCACGGTCGATTCTGGCACTGAAGCTTTCTTT. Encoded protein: CASTVDSGTEAFF.

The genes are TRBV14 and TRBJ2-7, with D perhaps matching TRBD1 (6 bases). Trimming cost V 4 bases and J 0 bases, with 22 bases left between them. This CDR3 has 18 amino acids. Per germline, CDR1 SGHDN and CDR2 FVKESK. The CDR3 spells CASSPRHLGASSSYEQYF. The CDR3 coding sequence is TGTGCCAGCAGCCCCCGACATCTGGGGGCCTCCTCCTCCTACGAGCAGTACTTC.

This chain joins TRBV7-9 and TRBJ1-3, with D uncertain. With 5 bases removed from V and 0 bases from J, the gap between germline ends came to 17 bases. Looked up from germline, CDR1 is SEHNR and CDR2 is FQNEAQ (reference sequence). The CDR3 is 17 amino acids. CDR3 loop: CASSDRGERSSGNTIYF. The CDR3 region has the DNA TGTGCCAGCAGCGACCGTGGCGAGAGGAGCTCTGGAAACACCATATATTTT.

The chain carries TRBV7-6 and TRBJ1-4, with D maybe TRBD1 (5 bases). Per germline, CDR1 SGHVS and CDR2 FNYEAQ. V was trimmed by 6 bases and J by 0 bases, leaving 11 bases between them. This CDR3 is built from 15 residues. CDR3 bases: TGTGCCAGCAGTCGACAGCCTGCAACTAATGAAAAACTGTTTTTT. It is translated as CASSRQPATNEKLFF.

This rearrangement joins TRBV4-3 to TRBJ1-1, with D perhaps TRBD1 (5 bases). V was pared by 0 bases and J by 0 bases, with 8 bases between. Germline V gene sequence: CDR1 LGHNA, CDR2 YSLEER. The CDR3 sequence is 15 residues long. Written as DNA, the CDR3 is TGCGCCAGCAGCCAAGACAGGGCCTTGAACACTGAAGCTTTCTTT. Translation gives CASSQDRALNTEAFF.

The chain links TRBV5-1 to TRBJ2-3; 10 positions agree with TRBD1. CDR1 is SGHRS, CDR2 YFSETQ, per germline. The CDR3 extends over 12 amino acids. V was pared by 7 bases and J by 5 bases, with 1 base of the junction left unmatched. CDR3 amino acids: CASRTGGDTQYF. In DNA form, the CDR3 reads TGCGCCAGCCGGACAGGGGGAGATACGCAGTATTTT.